The 13 T cell receptor beta chains presented below share a single source sample, sequenced in a study of cytomegalovirus exposure and HLA in healthy donors. Amplification used 60 Vbeta primers and 13 Jbeta primers. Assay used: immunoSEQ multiplex PCR; TCRdb lists only in-frame clones, some missing. The sample has 180,000 or so clones, around four fifths seen once; the top ten hold about 1.9%. The sample taken for sequencing was PBMCs. Every receptor here comes from a woman aged 25 to 39 in good health and CMV-seronegative.

V and J are TRBV18 and TRBJ1-1, with D tentatively TRBD1 (5 bases). V shed 0 bases and J shed 7 bases, with 12 bases lying between them. CDR3 length equals 14 residues. Per germline, CDR1 KGHSH and CDR2 LQKENI. CDR3: CASSPPGAPDEAFF. The CDR3 region has the DNA TGTGCCAGCTCACCACCAGGGGCGCCGGATGAAGCTTTCTTT.

In DNA, the CDR3 is TGTGCCAGCAGCCCACCCCTCAGGGGGAGAGGGGAGACCCAGTACTTC. It encodes CASSPPLRGRGETQYF. The V gene is TRBV7-9, the J gene TRBJ2-5; 7 nucleotides line up with TRBD1. Trimming took 5 bases from V and 5 from J; bases not matched to a gene: 14. Germline CDR1 SEHNR, CDR2 FQNEAQ (reference sequence). CDR3 length: 16 residues.

In DNA form, the CDR3 reads TGTGCCAGCAGCCGGACATGGGGCACTGAAGCTTTCTTT. As protein: CASSRTWGTEAFF. The chain uses TRBV7-2 and TRBJ1-1; D is perhaps TRBD1 (5 bases). V shed 5 bases and J shed 4 bases, with 11 bases lying between them. Germline loops: CDR1 SGHTA, CDR2 FQGNSA. CDR3 size: 13 residues.

The chain is built from TRBV6-1 and TRBJ2-5, with 7 bases identical to TRBD2. V trimming: 6 bases; J trimming: 3 bases; junction bases outside the gene matches: 10. Germline CDR1 and CDR2: MNHNS and SASEGT. The CDR3 contains 15 residues. CDR3 sequence: CASRPLRGWKETQYF. The CDR3 nucleotides read TGTGCCAGCAGGCCATTGCGGGGGTGGAAAGAGACCCAGTACTTC.

This clone appeared once. This chain uses TRBV5-1 with TRBJ1-1, with 7 nucleotides matching TRBD1. CDR3 size: 14 residues. V gave up 4 bases and J gave up 0 bases; unmatched junction bases: 3. Germline CDR1 SGHRS, CDR2 YFSETQ. The CDR3 DNA reads TGCGCCAGCAGCGTGGACAGGATGAACACTGAAGCTTTCTTT. Its translation is CASSVDRMNTEAFF.

This clone came up a few times. The chain employs TRBV7-9 and TRBJ1-5; D remains unclear. CDR1 is SEHNR and CDR2 is FQNEAQ in the germline V gene (reference sequence). The CDR3 has 18 amino acids. V was pared by 1 base and J by 2 bases, with 18 bases between. CDR3 DNA: TGTGCCAGCAGCTTAGGCCCCAACACCGGCGGTGGCAATCAGCCCCAGCATTTT. Its translation is CASSLGPNTGGGNQPQHF.

The chain is built from TRBV5-1 and TRBJ2-3; D remains ambiguous. Germline CDR1 and CDR2: SGHRS and YFSETQ. V was pared by 4 bases and J by 4 bases, with 10 bases between. The CDR3 totals 13 residues. For the CDR3, the DNA is TGCGCCAGCAGCCCCGAGGCTGCAGATACGCAGTATTTT. The encoded protein is CASSPEAADTQYF.

The V and J genes are TRBV27 and TRBJ2-7, with TRBD1 identical over 7 bases. The V segment lost 3 bases and the J segment 4 bases; nucleotides outside the gene matches: 12. The CDR3 is made up of 16 amino acids. In germline, CDR1 is MNHEY, CDR2 SMNVEV (reference sequence). The chain's CDR3 is CASSFFGSGGLYEQYF. DNA of the CDR3: TGTGCCAGCAGTTTCTTTGGATCAGGGGGTCTATACGAGCAGTACTTC.

This chain connects TRBV30 to TRBJ1-4; a possible D gene is TRBD1 (5 bases). V dropped 0 bases and J dropped 1 base, with 12 bases sitting between them. CDR1 and CDR2 (germline): GTSNPN, SVGIG (reference sequence). The CDR3 has 16 residues. CDR3 nucleotide sequence: TGTGCCTGGAGTGTACGGGGGGGGGTAACTAATGAAAAACTGTTTTTT. This translates into CAWSVRGGVTNEKLFF.

The V call is TRBV7-8, the J call TRBJ1-3, with unresolved D. The CDR3 sequence is 14 residues long. The V end was cut by 1 base, the J end by 0 bases, with 4 bases between. From germline, CDR1 is SGHVS and CDR2 FQNEAQ. The CDR3 sequence is CASSLVHSGNTIYF. The CDR3 DNA reads TGTGCCAGCAGCTTAGTTCACTCTGGAAACACCATATATTTT.

The V and J genes are TRBV30 and TRBJ1-5, with D unresolved. Germline values: CDR1 GTSNPN, CDR2 SVGIG (reference sequence). Trimming removed 2 bases at V and 5 bases at J, with 10 bases between. The CDR3 is made up of 13 amino acids. The CDR3 DNA reads as TGTGCCTGGAGTAATGGCGGAGATCAGCCCCAGCATTTT. It yields the protein CAWSNGGDQPQHF.

The gene calls are TRBV7-8 and TRBJ2-7; a weak D match, TRBD2 (5 bases). Between the trimmed V and J ends, which lost 5 bases and 3 bases, there was a span of 8 bases. Germline loops: CDR1 SGHVS, CDR2 FQNEAQ. This CDR3 is built from 12 residues. CDR3 nucleotides: TGTGCCAGCAGCCCCCGGGACTACGAGCAGTACTTC. It translates to CASSPRDYEQYF.

This chain links TRBV7-2 with TRBJ2-7; weak D call: TRBD2 (6 bases). Germline CDR1 SGHTA, CDR2 FQGNSA. V was trimmed by 0 bases and J by 2 bases, leaving 14 bases between them. The CDR3 runs to 16 residues. The CDR3 loop reads CASSLAGRGLTYEQYF. Here the CDR3 DNA reads TGTGCCAGCAGCTTAGCTGGGCGGGGACTCACCTACGAGCAGTACTTC.